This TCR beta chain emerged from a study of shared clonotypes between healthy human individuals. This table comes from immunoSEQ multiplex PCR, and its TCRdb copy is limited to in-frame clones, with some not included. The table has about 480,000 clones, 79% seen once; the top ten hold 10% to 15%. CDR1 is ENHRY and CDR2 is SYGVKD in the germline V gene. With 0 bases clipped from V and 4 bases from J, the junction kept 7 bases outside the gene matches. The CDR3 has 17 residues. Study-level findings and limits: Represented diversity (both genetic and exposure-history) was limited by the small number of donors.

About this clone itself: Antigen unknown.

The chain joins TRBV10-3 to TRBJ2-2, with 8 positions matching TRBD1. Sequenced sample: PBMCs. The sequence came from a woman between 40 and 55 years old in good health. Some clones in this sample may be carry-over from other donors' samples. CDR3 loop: CAISESAGGVGTGELFF. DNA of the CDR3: TGTGCCATCAGTGAGTCGGCAGGGGGCGTTGGCACCGGGGAGCTGTTTTTT.